This T cell receptor (beta chain) emerged from a study of T cells in severe cutaneous drug reactions. The patients sequenced had a carbamazepine-induced Stevens-Johnson syndrome or toxic epidermal necrolysis reaction. CDR1 and CDR2 from the germline V gene are SGHTA and FQGTGA. This CDR3 is 15 amino acids long. TCR subtype-specific primers in iRepertoire multiplex PCR prepared libraries for bulk and single-cell sequencing. TCRdb processed the multiplex PCR reads again and assigns one entry to each CDR3 protein, with no DNA. The sample includes 20,000 to 25,000 distinct CDR3 sequences. Material: PBMCs. The sequence came from a human donor with toxic epidermal necrolysis, a severe cutaneous drug reaction. The chain couples TRBV7-3 to TRBJ2-3; lacking DNA, the TRBD1 call made by TCRdb goes unchecked. The CDR3 region is CASSTQGTPTDTQYF.